This TCR beta chain was captured in a study of Tregs in tolerant kidney transplant recipients (dated by TCRdb to about 2019). Regarding the research as a whole: TCRbeta sequencing was used in the study to identify donor-specific regulatory T cells before combined kidney and bone marrow transplantation, and the identified cells were then tracked after transplant. TCRbeta repertoire sequencing was used in a few healthy controls to compare several ways of expanding Tregs specific for an allogeneic donor. Here is what the overall study found, with its caveats: Because the study included only a small number of patients, the results must be confirmed in larger populations and under other immunosuppression protocols. Expanding Tregs with activated donor B cells appeared to identify the most biologically relevant and donor-specific TCRbeta repertoire. Biological reproducibility was not directly addressed, though technical replication error appeared minimal.

For TCRbeta CDR3 sequencing, genomic DNA was extracted from sorted cells using the QIAGEN DNeasy Blood and Tissue Kit. High-throughput TCRbeta CDR3 sequencing, which included PCR amplification with bias correction and internal controls, was done commercially through immunoSEQ. In the paper's pipeline: A unique productive TCRbeta sequence was defined by the CDR3 nucleotide sequence when primers matched, and otherwise by the CDR3 amino acid sequence together with the Vbeta and Jbeta genes. To correct for sorting error, sequences found in more than one sorted population at a frequency ratio of 2:1 or less were discarded, and the remaining shared sequences were assigned to the population with the higher frequency. A sequence counted as donor-reactive if, in CFSE-low cells, the sequence had a frequency of at least 0.01% and was expanded at least 5-fold compared with unstimulated cells. Repertoire divergence was quantified by Jensen-Shannon divergence using the top 100 TCRbeta sequences ranked by frequency. For samples with multiple sequencing runs, sorting error was corrected in each run separately before the runs were combined. TCRdb re-hosts the immuneACCESS table, in-frame sequences only. Its copies lack some clones; in the studies checked, an unresolved V gene accounts for under half of them, and the cause for the rest is not known. V and J calls and clone size are given by that table; D and trimming were obtained from the DNA. Across this sample there are about 240,000 clones, with 65% to 85% seen only once. 0.5% to 0.65% of the sample is held by the ten biggest clonotypes.

Looking up the germline V gene yields CDR1 KGHSH and CDR2 LQKENI. The CDR3 measures 15 amino acids from cysteine to phenylalanine. Only the CDR3 region is kept as DNA, spanning 45 bases read in frame from base 1. The junction shows trimming of 3 bases on V and 4 bases on J, and the gene matches do not reach 6 bases of it. Notes on this clone: Its recognized antigen is unknown. No per-base quality is available; no much larger clone lies one base away.

Unstimulated Tregs (CD4+CD25+CD127-), CD4+ non-Tregs (CD4+CD25-), CD4 and CD8 cells were FACS-sorted from thawed PBMCs. Blood from healthy controls was obtained either from healthy volunteers or as purchased buffy coats. Healthy control blood was processed by Ficoll density gradient to PBMCs and cryopreserved; patient PBMCs were collected before and after transplant. The origin of this receptor is a human donor in good health. Recombination joined TRBV18 with TRBJ2-5; TRBD1 aligns with 9 central bases. Sequencing was carried out using CD4+ T cells from blood. The nucleotide sequence is TGTGCCAGCTCACCTACGACAGGGGGGGCAGAGACCCAGTACTTC. This encodes CASSPTTGGAETQYF. Supplemented by the reference TRBV18 and TRBJ2-5 proteins around the CDR3, the complete variable domain is NAGVMQNPRHLVRRRGQEARLRCSPMKGHSHVYWYRQLPEEGLKFMVYLQKENIIDESGMPKERFSAEFPKEGPSILRIQQVVRGDSAAYFCASSPTTGGAETQYFGPGTRLLVL.